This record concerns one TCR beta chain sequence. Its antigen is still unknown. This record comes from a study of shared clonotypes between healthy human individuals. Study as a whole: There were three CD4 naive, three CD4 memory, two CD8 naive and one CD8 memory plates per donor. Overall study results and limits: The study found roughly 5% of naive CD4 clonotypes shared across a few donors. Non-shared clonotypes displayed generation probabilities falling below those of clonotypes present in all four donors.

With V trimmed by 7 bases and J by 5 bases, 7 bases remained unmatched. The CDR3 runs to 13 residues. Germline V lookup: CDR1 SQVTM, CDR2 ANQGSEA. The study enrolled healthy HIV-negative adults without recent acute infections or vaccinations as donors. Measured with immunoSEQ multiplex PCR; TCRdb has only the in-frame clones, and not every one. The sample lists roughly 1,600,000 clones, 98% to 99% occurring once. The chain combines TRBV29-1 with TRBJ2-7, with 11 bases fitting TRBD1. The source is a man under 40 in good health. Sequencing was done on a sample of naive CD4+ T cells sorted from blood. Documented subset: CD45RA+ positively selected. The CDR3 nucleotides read TGCAGCGCGCCGGGACAGGGGGAGCACGAGCAGTACTTC. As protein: CSAPGQGEHEQYF.